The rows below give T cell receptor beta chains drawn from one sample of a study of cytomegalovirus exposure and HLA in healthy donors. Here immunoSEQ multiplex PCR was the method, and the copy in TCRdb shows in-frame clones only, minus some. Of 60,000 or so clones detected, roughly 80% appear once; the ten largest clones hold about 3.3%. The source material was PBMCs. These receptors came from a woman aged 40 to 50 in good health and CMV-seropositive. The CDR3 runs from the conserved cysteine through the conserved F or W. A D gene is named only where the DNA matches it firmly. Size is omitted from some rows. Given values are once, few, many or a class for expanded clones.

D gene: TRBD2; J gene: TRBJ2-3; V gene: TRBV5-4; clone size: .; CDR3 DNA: TGTGCCAGCAGCGCCGGGGGACTAGCTTTTACAGATACGCAGTATTTT; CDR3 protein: CASSAGGLAFTDTQYF
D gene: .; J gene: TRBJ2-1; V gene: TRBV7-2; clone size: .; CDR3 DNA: TGTGCCAGCAGCTTAACTTGGACAAATTACAATGAGCAGTTCTTC; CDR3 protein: CASSLTWTNYNEQFF
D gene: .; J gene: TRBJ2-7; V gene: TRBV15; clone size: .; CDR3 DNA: TGTGCCACCAGCAGAGCTGGCTTAATAAACGAGCAGTACTTC; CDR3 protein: CATSRAGLINEQYF
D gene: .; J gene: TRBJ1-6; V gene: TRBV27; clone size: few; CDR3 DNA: TGTGCCAGCAGTCAGACCCCGGGAAATTCACCCCTCCACTTT; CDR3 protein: CASSQTPGNSPLHF
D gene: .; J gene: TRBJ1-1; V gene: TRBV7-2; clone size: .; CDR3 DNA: TGTGCCAGCAGCCCTCCCGGGCGGGGGTTGAGCACTGAAGCTTTCTTT; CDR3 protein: CASSPPGRGLSTEAFF
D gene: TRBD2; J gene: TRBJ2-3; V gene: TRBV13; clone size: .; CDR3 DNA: TGTGCCAGCAGCCCTTCATGGACTAGCCGGCCCCCCACAGATACGCAGTATTTT; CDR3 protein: CASSPSWTSRPPTDTQYF
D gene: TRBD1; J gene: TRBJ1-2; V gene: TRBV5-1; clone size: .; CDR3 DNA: TGCGCCAGCAGCTGGGGGACAGGCTCTAACTATGGCTACACCTTC; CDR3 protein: CASSWGTGSNYGYTF
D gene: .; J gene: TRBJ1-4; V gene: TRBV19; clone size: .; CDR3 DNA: TGTGCCAGTAGTATAGGAACAGCAACTAATGAAAAACTGTTTTTT; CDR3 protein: CASSIGTATNEKLFF
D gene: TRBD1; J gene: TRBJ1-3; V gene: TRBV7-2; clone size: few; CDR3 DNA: TGTGCCAGCAGCAGACAGGGGGCGCCGGGAAACACCATATATTTT; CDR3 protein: CASSRQGAPGNTIYF
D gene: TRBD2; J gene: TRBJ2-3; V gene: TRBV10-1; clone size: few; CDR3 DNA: TGCGCCAGCAGCCGAGAGCTAGCGGGGGGCCCAGGGGATACGCAGTATTTT; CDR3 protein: CASSRELAGGPGDTQYF
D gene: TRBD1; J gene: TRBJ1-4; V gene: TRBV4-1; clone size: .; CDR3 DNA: TGCGCCAGCAGCCAAGATCCCTACCTTAGACAGGGGGGTAATGAAAAACTGTTTTTT; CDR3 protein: CASSQDPYLRQGGNEKLFF
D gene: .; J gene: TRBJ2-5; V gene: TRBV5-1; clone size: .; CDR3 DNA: TGCGCCAGCAGCTCAGCCGACGGCAGGCAAGAGACCCAGTACTTC; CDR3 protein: CASSSADGRQETQYF
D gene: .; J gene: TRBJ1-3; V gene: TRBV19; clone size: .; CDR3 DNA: TGTGCCACCCGCCCAGGGGGAAACACCATATATTTT; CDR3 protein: CATRPGGNTIYF
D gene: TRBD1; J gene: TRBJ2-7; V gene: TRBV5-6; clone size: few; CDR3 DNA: TGTGCCAGCAGCCGCCTACGACAGGGGAATAGTGAGCAGTACTTC; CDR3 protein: CASSRLRQGNSEQYF
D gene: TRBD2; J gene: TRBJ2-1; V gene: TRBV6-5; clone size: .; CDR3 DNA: TGTGCCAGCACCGGACTAGCGGGGACCAATGAGCAGTTCTTC; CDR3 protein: CASTGLAGTNEQFF
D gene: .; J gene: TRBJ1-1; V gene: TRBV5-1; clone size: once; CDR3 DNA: TGCGCCAGCAGCTTAGACGGCAGGAGGACTTTCTTT; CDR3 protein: CASSLDGRRTFF
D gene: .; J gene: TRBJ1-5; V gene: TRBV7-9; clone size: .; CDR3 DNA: TGTGCCAGCAGCTTCTACGATCAGCCCCAGCATTTT; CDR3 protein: CASSFYDQPQHF
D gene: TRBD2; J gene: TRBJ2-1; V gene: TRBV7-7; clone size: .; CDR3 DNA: TGTGCCAGCAGCTTAGACCTAGCGGCCCATGAGCAGTTCTTC; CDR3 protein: CASSLDLAAHEQFF
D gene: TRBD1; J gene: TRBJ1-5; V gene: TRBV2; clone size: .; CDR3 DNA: TGTGCCAGCAGAGGGGACAGGGCGAGGAATCAGCCCCAGCATTTT; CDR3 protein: CASRGDRARNQPQHF
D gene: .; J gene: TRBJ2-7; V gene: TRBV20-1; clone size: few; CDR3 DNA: TGCAGTGTTGGACAAACCTACGAGCAGTACTTC; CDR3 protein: CSVGQTYEQYF
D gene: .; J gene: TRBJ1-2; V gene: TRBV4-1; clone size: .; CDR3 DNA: TGCGCCAGCAGCCACCCAGACAGCCTTGGGTATGGCTACACCTTC; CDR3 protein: CASSHPDSLGYGYTF
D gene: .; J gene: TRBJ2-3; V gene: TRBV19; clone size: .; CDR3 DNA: TGTGCCAGTAGTATACAGGGCACAGATACGCAGTATTTT; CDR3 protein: CASSIQGTDTQYF
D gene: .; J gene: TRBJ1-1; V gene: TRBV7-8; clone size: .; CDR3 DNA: TGTGCCAGCAGCTTCGGACCTGGAGGCACTGAAGCTTTCTTT; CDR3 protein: CASSFGPGGTEAFF
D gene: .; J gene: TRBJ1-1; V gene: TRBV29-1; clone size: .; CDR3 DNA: TGCAGCGTTTCGACAGCCAACACTGAAGCTTTCTTT; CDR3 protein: CSVSTANTEAFF
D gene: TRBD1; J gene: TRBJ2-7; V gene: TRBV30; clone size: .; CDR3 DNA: TGTGCCTGGAGACGACAGGGTAGGGGCTACGAGCAGTACTTC; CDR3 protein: CAWRRQGRGYEQYF